Shown below are 14 T cell receptor gamma chains from a single sample sequenced in a study of Vδ1+ human thymocytes. The study, taken as a whole, reports: Thymic TRG and TRD repertoires appeared highly polyclonal.

The template was reverse-transcribed extracted RNA. Pooled V-gene forward primers with one constant-region reverse primer generated the CDR3 amplicons by multiplex PCR. TCRdb reran clone calling via CATT on the multiplex PCR reads. The sample lists about 27,000 gamma-chain clones, over 15% occurring once. For these receptors, no antigen is known. Specimen: Vdelta1+ gamma-delta thymocytes from the thymus. Subset reported: FACS-sorted CD3+ TCRalphabeta- TCRVdelta1+ TCRVdelta2- thymocytes. These receptors were collected from a boy less than two years old who had congenital heart surgery.

The chain combines TRGV4 with TRGJP2. The CDR3 spans 14 residues. Trimming took 4 bases from V and 11 from J; bases not matched to a gene: 13. Germline CDR1 and CDR2: EGSTGY and YDSYTSSV. The CDR3 protein is CATWDGPRGWIKTF. For the CDR3, the DNA is TGTGCCACCTGGGACGGGCCGAGGGGATGGATCAAGACGTTT.

This clone was observed a few times. The chain is built from TRGV9 and TRGJ1 or TRGJ2. V was clipped by 2 bases and J by 5 bases; unmatched bases: 9. The germline V gene encodes CDR1 GITISATS and CDR2 ISYDGTV (reference sequence). The CDR3 is 14 residues long. The CDR3 coding sequence is TGTGCCTTGTGGGAGGCCGCAGGAAATTATAAGAAACTCTTT. The encoded protein is CALWEAAGNYKKLF.

Note on this clone: This CDR3 is also generated by other DNA sequences in the sample. The chain carries TRGV2 and TRGJ1 or TRGJ2. The CDR3 runs to 13 residues. The V and J ends lost 0 bases and 7 bases, in that order; junction bases with no gene match: 6. Germline assignment: CDR1 EGSNGY and CDR2 YDSYNSKV. The CDR3 DNA reads TGTGCCACCTGGGACGGGCTGAGGTATAAGAAACTCTTT. Its translation is CATWDGLRYKKLF.

The rearrangement joins TRGV9 to TRGJ1 or TRGJ2. CDR3 size: 11 residues. V dropped 6 bases and J dropped 12; count of bases not matched to a gene: 11. Germline CDR1 GITISATS, CDR2 ISYDGTV (reference sequence). The CDR3 loop reads CALWSTRGKLF. CDR3 nucleotides: TGTGCCTTGTGGTCTACCAGGGGGAAACTCTTT.

By share, this clone counts as medium-sized. Additional DNA sequences in this sample encode the identical CDR3. This chain links TRGV2 with TRGJ1 or TRGJ2. The ends lost 0 bases at V and 4 bases at J; junction bases unmatched: 3. Germline CDR1 is EGSNGY and CDR2 is YDSYNSKV. The CDR3 loop spans 13 amino acids. The CDR3 bases are TGTGCCACCTGGGACGGGCGATATTATAAGAAACTCTTT. This gives the protein CATWDGRYYKKLF.

This clone qualifies as medium-sized. The genes are TRGV4 and TRGJ1 or TRGJ2. Germline V gene lookup returns CDR1 EGSTGY and CDR2 YDSYTSSV. The CDR3 is 12 amino acids. V was pared by 3 bases and J by 3 bases, with 2 bases of the junction left unmatched. CDR3 nucleotides: TGTGCCACCTGGGATCGTTATTATAAGAAACTCTTT. This codes for CATWDRYYKKLF.

With regard to this clone: Given a much more abundant clone one base away, this may be a read error. The chain has TRGV9 and TRGJ1 or TRGJ2. Germline values: CDR1 GITISATS, CDR2 ISYDGTV (reference sequence). V shed 9 bases and J 0 bases; nucleotides not matched to a gene: 5. The CDR3 is 12 residues long. This CDR3 is CALRANYYKKLF. As DNA, the CDR3 is TGTGCCTTGCGGGCGAATTATTATAAGAAACTCTTT.

A few counts support this clone. This chain joins TRGV4 and TRGJ1 or TRGJ2. The V and J ends lost 0 bases and 6 bases, in that order; junction bases with no gene match: 8. CDR1 EGSTGY and CDR2 YDSYTSSV come from the germline V gene. The CDR3 sequence is 14 residues long. CDR3 in DNA: TGTGCCACCTGGGATGGGCCCTGGGCTTATAAGAAACTCTTT. Its protein is CATWDGPWAYKKLF.

V and J are TRGV5 and TRGJ1 or TRGJ2. The CDR3 has 12 amino acids. CDR1 is VINAFY, CDR2 YDVSNSKD, per germline. V shed 1 base and J 10 bases; nucleotides not matched to a gene: 7. CDR3 nucleotide sequence: TGTGCCACCTGGGACAGCCCTTCCAAGAAACTCTTT. Amino acids: CATWDSPSKKLF.

The chain couples TRGV4 to TRGJP. Germline V gene lookup returns CDR1 EGSTGY and CDR2 YDSYTSSV. The CDR3 contains 17 residues. The junction had 5 bases not matched to a gene; V was cut back by 2 bases and J by 4 bases. CDR3 amino acids: CATWDAGQELGKKIKVF. In nucleotides, the CDR3 is TGTGCCACCTGGGATGCGGGCCAAGAGTTGGGCAAAAAAATCAAGGTATTT.

The chain uses TRGV3 and TRGJ1 or TRGJ2. CDR1 is VTNTFY and CDR2 is YDVSTARD in the germline V gene (reference sequence). The V and J ends lost 4 bases and 6 bases, in that order; junction bases with no gene match: 12. CDR3 length: 14 residues. DNA of the CDR3: TGTGCCACCTGGGATCAGGCGAGGTGTTATAAGAAACTCTTT. Its protein product is CATWDQARCYKKLF.

This rearrangement joins TRGV2 to TRGJ1 or TRGJ2. Germline CDR1 EGSNGY, CDR2 YDSYNSKV. The length of the CDR3 is 13 residues. With 7 bases clipped from V and 4 bases from J, the junction kept 10 bases outside the gene matches. As DNA, the CDR3 is TGTGCCACCTGTCCTCTCGGATATTATAAGAAACTCTTT. Protein sequence: CATCPLGYYKKLF.

As for this clone: This sample also contains other DNA sequences that code for the same CDR3. The gene calls are TRGV2 and TRGJ1 or TRGJ2. Germline V gene data show CDR1 as EGSNGY and CDR2 as YDSYNSKV. The CDR3 sequence is 14 residues long. The V gene end was trimmed by 1 base and the J gene end by 3 bases; junction bases not matched to a gene: 6. DNA for the CDR3: TGTGCCACCTGGGACGGTCAGGGTTATTATAAGAAACTCTTT. As protein: CATWDGQGYYKKLF.

V and J are TRGV9 and TRGJ1 or TRGJ2. V gave up 0 bases and J gave up 5 bases; unmatched junction bases: 7. Germline CDR1 reads GITISATS; CDR2 reads ISYDGTV (reference sequence). This CDR3 is 14 amino acids long. CDR3 nucleotides: TGTGCCTTGTGGGAGGTGCGGGGGGATTATAAGAAACTCTTT. Amino acid sequence: CALWEVRGDYKKLF.